The 3 T cell receptor beta chains below come from one sample, sequenced in a study of OX40 agonist ivuxolimab in advanced cancers. Data came from immunoSEQ multiplex PCR; TCRdb stores just in-frame clones and leaves some out. The data hold roughly 25,000 clones, with about 74% observed a single time. The sequenced sample was CD4+ or CD8+ T cells sorted from blood, obtained in a trial of the OX40 agonist ivuxolimab. The receptors were sampled from an adult with an advanced solid tumor such as melanoma, head and neck, liver or kidney cancer.

The gene calls are TRBV6-5 and TRBJ1-6; no reliable D call. Trimming removed 0 bases from V and 7 bases from J, with 10 bases in between. This CDR3 has 15 residues. Per germline, CDR1 MNHEY and CDR2 SVGAGI. For the CDR3, the DNA is TGTGCCAGCAGTTACTCTCCTTGGTCAAATTCACCCCTCCACTTT. Its translation is CASSYSPWSNSPLHF.

The V call is TRBV6-5, the J call TRBJ2-3; no clear D. Between the trimmed V and J ends, which lost 2 bases and 4 bases, there was a span of 10 bases. This CDR3 is built from 14 residues. CDR1 and CDR2 from the germline V gene are MNHEY and SVGAGI. CDR3 residues: CASSYQTRADTQYF. The CDR3 DNA follows: TGTGCCAGCAGTTACCAAACCCGTGCAGATACGCAGTATTTT.

For the CDR3, the DNA is TGTGCCACCTGGGCGGGACAGACCTACGAGCAGTACTTC. Translated, it gives CATWAGQTYEQYF. The chain recombines TRBV30 with TRBJ2-7; D perhaps matches TRBD1 (7 bases). The CDR3 consists of 13 residues. Germline V lookup: CDR1 GTSNPN, CDR2 SVGIG (reference sequence). V shed 8 bases and J shed 2 bases, with 16 bases lying between them.